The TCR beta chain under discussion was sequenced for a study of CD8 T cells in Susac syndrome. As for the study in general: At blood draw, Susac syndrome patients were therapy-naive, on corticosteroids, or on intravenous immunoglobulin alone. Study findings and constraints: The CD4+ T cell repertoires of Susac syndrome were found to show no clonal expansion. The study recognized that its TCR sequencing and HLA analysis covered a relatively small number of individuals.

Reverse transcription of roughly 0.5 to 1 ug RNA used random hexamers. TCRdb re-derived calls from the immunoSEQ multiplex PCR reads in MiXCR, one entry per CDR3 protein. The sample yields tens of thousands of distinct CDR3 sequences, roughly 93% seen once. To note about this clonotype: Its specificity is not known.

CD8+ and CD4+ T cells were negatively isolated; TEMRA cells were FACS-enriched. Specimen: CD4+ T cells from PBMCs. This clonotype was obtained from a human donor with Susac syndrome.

CDR3 in amino acids: CACGVAAGELFF. In DNA form, the CDR3 reads TGTGCCTGCGGGGTCGCGGCTGGGGAGCTGTTTTTT. The chain joins TRBV30 to TRBJ2-2, with TRBD2 as a possible D gene (5 bases). Germline CDR1 reads GTSNPN; CDR2 reads SVGIG (reference sequence). Trimming cost V 6 bases and J 8 bases, with 13 bases left between them. CDR3 length: 12 amino acids.